The entry that follows covers one TCR beta chain sequence. This entry comes from a study of blood T cell repertoires in COVID-19. Across the study: Samples representing acute and convalescent COVID-19 were sourced from the United States, Italy and Spain.

V dropped 0 bases and J dropped 5 bases, with 12 bases sitting between them. The germline gives CDR1 SGHNT, CDR2 YYREEE (reference sequence). CDR3 length: 16 residues. The data were produced by immunoSEQ multiplex PCR, yet TCRdb's version contains in-frame clones alone and is incomplete. The data show tens of thousands of clones, around 81% seen once. The receptor was derived from a woman aged 55 to 70 with acute or convalescent COVID-19. The chain uses TRBV5-4 and TRBJ1-6; D may be TRBD1 (6 bases). The sequencing sample was made of peripheral blood. For the CDR3, the DNA is TGTGCCAGCAGCTTGGGTAGGGGGTCTCATAATTCACCCCTCCACTTT. It specifies CASSLGRGSHNSPLHF.